This paragraph reports one TCR beta chain. This clonotype was recorded at least ten times. Its target antigen remains unknown. No base-level quality is on record; no much larger clone is a single base apart. The sample originates from a study of naive and memory T cell subsets (dated by TCRdb to between 2016 and 2019). About the full investigation: An open-source, UMI-based TCR alpha and beta sequencing pipeline was applied to sorted naive and memory peripheral blood T cell subsets. IgG serology results and the functional CMV T cell responses were in complete agreement. RNA was DNase-treated and reverse transcribed with TCR constant-region primers, mostly using SuperScript III. Results the study describes overall, beyond this receptor: The repertoire findings for the naive and memory subsets could not be validated against a ground truth, as none was available. A clonotype was defined as a single alpha or beta chain sequence rather than as a paired alpha/beta receptor. RNA-based TCR counts may be affected by expression changes linked to T cell activation and differentiation. In both CD4 and CD8 cells, the Gini index increased while Shannon and inverse Simpson diversity decreased from naive through CM, EM and EMRA. Once error correction was done, more than 90% of naive TCR sequences showed up just once, which made the naive abundance distributions much steeper than those of the memory subsets. TCR abundance followed a power law with an exponent that was different for naive and memory subsets but consistent across the three individuals.

CDR1 and CDR2 were assigned from the germline V gene as SGHTA and FQGNSA. Reading from cysteine to phenylalanine, the CDR3 counts 17 amino acids. The sequence is cut down to CDR3 DNA, 51 bases in frame from base 1. Relative to germline, V is missing 4 bases and J is missing 10 bases, with 21 bases of the junction outside any gene match. Library creation used UMI-ligation and nested PCR. To cover both TRBC1 and TRBC2, the beta constant-region primer consisted of an equimolar mix of two oligonucleotides. A single-stranded oligonucleotide carrying the SP2 primer and a 12-nucleotide UMI was ligated to the 3' end of the cDNA by T4 RNA ligase 1. Four rounds of PCR, combining the SP2 primer with nested alpha and beta constant-region primers, were used to amplify the ligated cDNA. Incubation of the ligation reaction was carried out at 16 degrees C for about 20-25 hours. PCR2 was usually performed as a SYBR Green qPCR and halted at a preset threshold so that over-amplification would not occur. Every purification after the first one was done using Agencourt AMPure XP magnetic beads. Libraries were quantified by Qubit and checked on a TapeStation, with a main peak expected near 650 bp. Pooled libraries were sequenced on an Illumina MiSeq using v2 2x251 paired-end kits, and typically about 0.95-2.3 million reads were obtained per sample. Each sample library was pooled at about 4.4 nM, and about 4.5-7.5% PhiX was included to improve cluster recognition. In the paper's pipeline: V and J genes were assigned to Demultiplexor-processed FASTQ reads by Decombinator through tag matching, with a single base-pair mismatch being allowed. UMIs were used by Collapsinator to correct both sequencing errors and frequency errors arising from PCR heterogeneity. CDR3Translator translated TCRs and extracted CDR3s from the conserved cysteine to the FGXG phenylalanine, flagging non-productive sequences. Gini, Shannon entropy and inverse Simpson indices were computed after subsampling the repertoires to the same number of UMI-defined TCRs. Power-law fits to clonotype abundance distributions were performed by maximum likelihood within the linear range. When run on a single naive CD8 sample, MIGEC and the pipeline yielded similar UMI counts, similar unique TCR numbers and similar clonal distributions. The repertoires were searched for roughly 7,900 CMV-associated CDR3 sequences that had been compiled from VDJdb and a published dataset. TCRdb passed the public sequencing reads through fastp at Q25 and MiXCR, retaining productive beta sequences. Merged by CDR3 protein, the rows form single entries marked with the most common genes and DNA. In this record, the V and J calls reflect TCRdb's handling and not the investigators' own analysis. The sample data list 70,000 to 95,000 distinct CDR3 sequences, and 7% of these were observed just once. Clones ranked in the top ten supply 1.6% of the sample.

TCR alpha and beta chain libraries were amplified separately from the second PCR step onward. CMV status of each donor was established by measuring IFNgamma production from CD4+ T cells after fresh PBMCs were stimulated overnight with CMV viral lysate. Miltenyi beads were used first to positively select CD4 T cells, and CD8 T cells were then positively selected from the CD4-negative fraction. After staining for CD3, CD4, CD8, CD45RA, CD27 and a live/dead dye, cells were sorted on a BD Aria II into four subsets based on CD45RA and CD27. A few healthy volunteers provided blood, and each donor's sample was split into CD4 and CD8 T cells and then further divided into four differentiation subsets. Approximately 0.11 L of peripheral blood was drawn per donor, and PBMC were isolated by Ficoll-Paque PLUS density-gradient centrifugation. Sorted cells were lysed in RLT buffer, and RNA was extracted with a Qiagen RNeasy kit and stored at -80°C.

Sequenced sample: central memory CD4+ T cells from blood. The sample's cell subset or site, from its label and the paper: central memory, CD45RA- CD27+. This TCR derives from a human donor in good health. The chain employs TRBV7-2 and TRBJ1-1, and 7 bases in between align with TRBD1. CDR3 loop: CASSSRYSTGPRVPAFF. The DNA is TGTGCCAGCAGCTCCCGGTACTCGACAGGGCCCCGAGTCCCAGCTTTCTTT. Outside the CDR3, residues come from the reference TRBV7-2 and TRBJ1-1 proteins, so the full variable domain is: GAGVSQSPSNKVTEKGKDVELRCDPISGHTALYWYRQSLGQGLEFLIYFQGNSAPDKSGLPSDRFSAERTGGSVSTLTIQRTQQEDSAVYLCASSSRYSTGPRVPAFFGQGTRLTVV.